The clone carrying this T cell receptor (beta chain) was observed once. Original methodology: Cell counts per sample came from amplifying reference gene primers. Assay: immunoSEQ multiplex PCR; the TCRdb copy retains only in-frame clones and omits some. V, J and clone size reflect that table, while D and trimming were determined from the DNA. This repertoire shows around 250,000 clones, around 86% found once; its top ten account for around 2%. J lost 0 bases, V lost 4 bases, and 10 bases had no gene match. Germline-derived CDR1 and CDR2 are SGHRS and YFSETQ. The CDR3 extends over 17 amino acids. The data belong to a study of blood T cell repertoires in COVID-19. Study-wide background: Samples came from the United States, Italy and Spain, spanning acute and convalescent COVID-19. Sample material is recorded as cDNA or gDNA derived from T cells, B-cell-depleted T cells, or PBMCs.

This TCR was recovered from a man aged 30 to 45 who had recovered from COVID-19. Sequenced sample: peripheral blood. The chain carries TRBV5-1 and TRBJ2-4; 7 positions match TRBD1. The CDR3: CASSRTGDLLAKNIQYF. The CDR3 DNA is TGCGCCAGCAGCCGGACAGGCGATTTACTAGCCAAAAACATTCAGTACTTC. Complete variable domain (other parts from reference TRBV5-1 and TRBJ2-4): KAGVTQTPRYLIKTRGQQVTLSCSPISGHRSVSWYQQTPGQGLQFLFEYFSETQRNKGNFPGRFSGRQFSNSRSEMNVSTLELGDSALYLCASSRTGDLLAKNIQYFGAGTRLSVL.